Below are 8 T cell receptor beta chains sequenced from a single sample in a study of long-term antiretroviral therapy in people with HIV. Survey-level resolution applied to immunoSEQ assay v3.0. The assay was immunoSEQ multiplex PCR, and TCRdb's table has in-frame clones only and misses some. Of around 13,000 clones listed, nearly 85% are singletons. The sequenced sample was unsorted PBMCs, obtained 3.4 years after starting antiretroviral therapy. The source of these receptors is a man aged 40-55 years with HIV.

The genes are TRBV15 and TRBJ2-3; D gene ambiguous. Trimming stripped 4 bases from V and 4 bases from J, with 12 bases between. CDR3 size: 14 residues. Germline lookup yields CDR1 LNHNV and CDR2 YYDKDF (reference sequence). Here the CDR3 DNA reads TGTGCCACCAGCAAAAACTCTCGCCCAGATACGCAGTATTTT. Translated, it gives CATSKNSRPDTQYF.

This clone has only one observation. The CDR3 spells CASSSPAGQGNTEAFF. The CDR3 coding sequence is TGTGCCAGCAGTTCACCGGCGGGACAGGGGAACACTGAAGCTTTCTTT. This chain joins TRBV28 and TRBJ1-1, with TRBD1 matching over 9 bases. This CDR3 contains 16 residues. Trimming took 4 bases from V and 1 from J; bases not matched to a gene: 7. Germline assignment: CDR1 MDHEN and CDR2 SYDVKM.

This rearrangement joins TRBV28 to TRBJ1-4; no clear D gene. Germline V gives CDR1 MDHEN, CDR2 SYDVKM. CDR3 length: 14 residues. V was trimmed by 3 bases and J by 6 bases, leaving 11 bases between them. The CDR3 bases are TGTGCCAGCAGTTTTACCGGACCTGATGAAAAACTGTTTTTT. This gives the protein CASSFTGPDEKLFF.

V and J are TRBV19 and TRBJ2-5; 7 bases are shared with TRBD1. The CDR3 contains 15 residues. V gave up 7 bases and J gave up 1 base; unmatched junction bases: 9. The V gene's germline CDR1 is LNHDA and CDR2 SQIVND (reference sequence). CDR3 in amino acids: CASTYRGGLQETQYF. CDR3 nucleotides: TGTGCCAGTACCTACCGAGGGGGCCTCCAAGAGACCCAGTACTTC.

The chain carries TRBV2 and TRBJ2-6; perhaps TRBD1 as D (5 bases). CDR1 and CDR2 from the germline V gene are SNHLY and FYNNEI. The CDR3 has 16 residues. The ends were cut back, 5 bases at V and 0 bases at J, with 11 bases in the middle. CDR3 residues: CASSQGPNSGANVLTF. CDR3 nucleotide sequence: TGTGCCAGCAGTCAGGGCCCCAACTCTGGGGCCAACGTCCTGACTTTC.

The chain links TRBV7-3 to TRBJ1-2; tentative D call: TRBD1 (5 bases). V lost 5 bases, J lost 1 base, and 8 bases lay in between. Germline V gene lookup returns CDR1 SGHTA and CDR2 FQGTGA. This CDR3 has 13 residues. The CDR3 loop is CASSLTDNYGYTF. The CDR3 region has the DNA TGTGCCAGCAGCCTGACAGATAACTATGGCTACACCTTC. The full variable domain, completed using reference TRBV7-3 and TRBJ1-2, is GAGVSQTPSNKVTEKGKYVELRCDPISGHTALYWYRQSLGQGPEFLIYFQGTGAADDSGLPNDRFFAVRPEGSVSTLKIQRTERGDSAVYLCASSLTDNYGYTFGSGTRLTVV.

V and J are TRBV7-6 and TRBJ1-3; no clear D gene. This CDR3 has 16 amino acids. Germline V gives CDR1 SGHVS, CDR2 FNYEAQ. V was cut by 4 bases and J by 0 bases, with 13 bases left in between. CDR3 bases: TGTGCCAGCAGCTCCGCGGACGGGTACTCTGGAAACACCATATATTTT. This gives the protein CASSSADGYSGNTIYF.

The chain is built from TRBV19 and TRBJ2-6; D is uncertain. V lost 3 bases, J lost 0 bases, and 6 bases lay in between. This CDR3 is 15 amino acids long. CDR1 is LNHDA, CDR2 SQIVND, per germline (reference sequence). In DNA, the CDR3 is TGTGCCAGTAGTATCTCCATCTCTGGGGCCAACGTCCTGACTTTC. It translates to CASSISISGANVLTF.